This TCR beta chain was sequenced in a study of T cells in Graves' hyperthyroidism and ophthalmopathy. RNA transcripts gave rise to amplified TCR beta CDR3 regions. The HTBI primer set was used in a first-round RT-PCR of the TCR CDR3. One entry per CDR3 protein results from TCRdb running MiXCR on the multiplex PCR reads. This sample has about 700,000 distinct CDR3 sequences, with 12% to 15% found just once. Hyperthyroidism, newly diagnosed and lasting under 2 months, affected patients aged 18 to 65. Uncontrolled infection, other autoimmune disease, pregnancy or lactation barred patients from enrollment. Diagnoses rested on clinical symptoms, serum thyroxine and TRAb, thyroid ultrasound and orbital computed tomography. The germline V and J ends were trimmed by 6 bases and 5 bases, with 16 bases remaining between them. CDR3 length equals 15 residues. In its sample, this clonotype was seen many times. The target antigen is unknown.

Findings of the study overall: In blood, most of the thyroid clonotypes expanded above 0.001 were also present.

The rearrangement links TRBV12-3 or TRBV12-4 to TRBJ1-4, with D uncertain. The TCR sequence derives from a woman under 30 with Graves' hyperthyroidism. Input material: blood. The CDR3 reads CASSPSPPQNEKLFF. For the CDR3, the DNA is TGTGCCAGCAGCCCGTCCCCGCCACAAAATGAAAAACTGTTTTTT.